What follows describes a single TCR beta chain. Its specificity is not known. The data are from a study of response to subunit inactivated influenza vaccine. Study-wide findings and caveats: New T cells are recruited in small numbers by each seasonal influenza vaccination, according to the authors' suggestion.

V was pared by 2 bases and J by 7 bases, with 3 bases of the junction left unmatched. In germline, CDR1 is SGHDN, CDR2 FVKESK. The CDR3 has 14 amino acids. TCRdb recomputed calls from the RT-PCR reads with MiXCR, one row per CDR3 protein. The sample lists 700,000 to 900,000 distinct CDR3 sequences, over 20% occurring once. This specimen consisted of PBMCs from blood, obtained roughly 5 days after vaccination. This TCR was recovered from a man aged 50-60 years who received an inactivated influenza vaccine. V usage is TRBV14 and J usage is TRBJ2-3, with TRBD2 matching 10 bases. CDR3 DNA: TGTGCCAGCAGCCAATCACTAGCGGGAAATACGCAGTATTTT. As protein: CASSQSLAGNTQYF.